Listed below are T cell receptor beta chains from one sample, sequenced in a study of T cells in Graves' hyperthyroidism and ophthalmopathy. TCRdb reanalysed the multiplex PCR reads using MiXCR and keeps one entry per CDR3 protein. The sample has around 350,000 distinct CDR3 sequences, roughly 14% seen once; the top ten hold around a fifth. The sequenced sample was blood. The source of these receptors is a woman aged 25 to 45 with Graves' ophthalmopathy. Each CDR3 is given with its conserved first and last residue. The D gene is left open where the match is weak. Not every row has a clone size; where given, it reads once, few, many or a size class.

>many|TRBD1|TRBJ2-7|TRBV24-1
CATSGQGDTYEQYF
TGTGCCACCAGTGGACAGGGAGACACCTACGAGCAGTACTTC
>few|TRBD2|TRBJ2-3|TRBV30
CAWSGLAGGSSTDTQYF
TGTGCCTGGAGCGGACTAGCGGGGGGCTCTAGCACAGATACGCAGTATTTT
>.|.|TRBJ2-5|TRBV14
CASSRSFEGGIAETQYF
TGTGCCAGCAGCCGCTCCTTTGAAGGGGGAATAGCAGAGACCCAGTACTTC
>many|TRBD1|TRBJ1-5|TRBV4-1
CASSQPRDRVMGNQPQHF
TGCGCCAGCAGCCAACCCCGGGACAGGGTAATGGGCAATCAGCCCCAGCATTTT
>many|.|TRBJ1-2|TRBV30
CAWRPWGGARNYGYTF
TGTGCCTGGAGACCATGGGGGGGCGCACGTAACTATGGCTACACCTTC
>few|.|TRBJ1-5|TRBV10-2
CASSENTLGNQPQHF
TGCGCCAGCAGTGAGAACACCCTGGGGAATCAGCCCCAGCATTTT
>few|TRBD2|TRBJ2-4|TRBV10-3
CAISESTLRGGLLAKNIQYF
TGTGCCATCAGTGAGTCGACTCTTCGGGGGGGCCTTTTAGCCAAAAACATTCAGTACTTC
>many|TRBD2|TRBJ2-7|TRBV12-3/TRBV12-4
CASSDTGTSHPSSYEQYF
TGTGCCAGCAGTGACACCGGGACTAGCCACCCGAGCTCCTACGAGCAGTACTTC
>many|.|TRBJ2-3|TRBV9
CASSEMQGRSSTDTQYF
TGTGCCAGCAGCGAAATGCAGGGTCGGTCTAGCACAGATACGCAGTATTTT
>many|.|TRBJ1-6|TRBV7-2
CASSLQTGYNSPLHF
TGTGCCAGCAGCCTTCAGACAGGATATAATTCACCCCTCCACTTT
>.|TRBD2|TRBJ2-4|TRBV20-1
CSAYWRGGTKNIQYF
TGCAGTGCTTATTGGCGGGGGGGAACCAAAAACATTCAGTACTTC
>.|.|TRBJ2-3|TRBV4-1
CASSQSFGGQSDTQYF
TGCGCCAGCAGCCAAAGCTTTGGGGGGCAGTCAGATACGCAGTATTTT
>.|.|TRBJ1-2|TRBV5-1
CASSPEVGAGGYTF
TGCGCCAGCAGCCCGGAAGTGGGAGCCGGCGGCTACACCTTC
>few|TRBD2|TRBJ2-1|TRBV9
CASSLAGGLGEQFF
TGTGCCAGCAGCTTAGCGGGGGGGCTTGGTGAGCAGTTCTTC
>many|.|TRBJ1-1|TRBV9
CASSPPDGSDTEAFF
TGTGCCAGCAGCCCCCCGGACGGTTCGGACACTGAAGCTTTCTTT
>many|TRBD2|TRBJ2-1|TRBV6-2/TRBV6-3
CASSTPWASGGDNEQFF
TGTGCCAGCAGTACCCCATGGGCTAGCGGGGGGGACAATGAGCAGTTCTTC
>many|.|TRBJ1-4|TRBV2
CASRTAGPAGSEKLFF
TGTGCCAGCAGGACGGCAGGGCCCGCTGGGAGTGAAAAACTGTTTTTT
>.|.|TRBJ2-1|TRBV11-2
CASSLDRHSHEQFF
TGTGCCAGCAGCTTAGATCGACATTCCCATGAGCAGTTCTTC
>.|.|TRBJ2-7|TRBV27
CASSFGSAISSYEQYF
TGTGCCAGCAGTTTTGGGTCGGCAATAAGCTCCTACGAGCAGTACTTC
>many|TRBD1|TRBJ1-1|TRBV10-3
CAVTGGYTEAFF
TGTGCCGTGACAGGGGGGTACACTGAAGCTTTCTTT
>.|TRBD1|TRBJ2-1|TRBV2
CASKDRGGNEQFF
TGTGCCAGCAAGGACAGGGGTGGGAATGAGCAGTTCTTC
>many|TRBD1|TRBJ2-7|TRBV15
CATSRDAFRGQTYEQYF
TGTGCCACCAGCAGAGATGCGTTTCGGGGACAGACCTACGAGCAGTACTTC
>many|TRBD2|TRBJ2-2|TRBV20-1
CSAQRLAGADFTGELFF
TGCAGTGCTCAACGACTAGCGGGGGCGGACTTCACCGGGGAGCTGTTTTTT
>few|.|TRBJ1-1|TRBV20-1
CSARWSQTNTEASF
TGCAGTGCTAGATGGTCTCAGACGAACACTGAAGCTTCCTTT
>.|TRBD2|TRBJ2-7|TRBV6-2/TRBV6-3
CASSWTWGTSGPTNHEQYF
TGTGCCAGCAGTTGGACGTGGGGGACTAGCGGGCCGACAAACCACGAGCAGTACTTC
>many|.|TRBJ1-2|TRBV5-1
CASSRASGDGYTF
TGCGCCAGCAGCCGGGCTTCAGGGGATGGCTACACCTTC
>.|TRBD1|TRBJ2-1|TRBV10-3
CASQQGATGNEQFF
TGTGCCAGTCAACAGGGGGCTACGGGCAATGAGCAGTTCTTC
>few|.|TRBJ1-2|TRBV4-1
CASSLGQPTFYGYTF
TGCGCCAGCAGCCTAGGACAGCCAACTTTCTATGGCTACACCTTC
>many|TRBD1|TRBJ2-7|TRBV10-1
CASSPGDRGSYEQYF
TGCGCCAGCAGCCCGGGGGACAGGGGCTCCTACGAGCAGTACTTC
>many|TRBD1|TRBJ1-2|TRBV6-1
CASSPGTGVSYGYTF
TGTGCCAGCAGTCCCGGGACAGGGGTTAGCTATGGCTACACCTTC
>.|TRBD1|TRBJ2-7|TRBV24-1
CATRAGTGDSYEQYF
TGTGCCACCAGGGCCGGGACAGGGGATTCCTACGAGCAGTACTTC
>.|TRBD1|TRBJ1-6|TRBV5-1
CASSMDRVSSPLHF
TGCGCCAGCAGCATGGACAGGGTTAGTTCACCCCTCCACTTT
>few|TRBD1|TRBJ1-2|TRBV6-5
CASSYRDRNYGYTF
TGTGCCAGCAGTTACCGGGACAGAAACTATGGCTACACCTTC
>.|TRBD2|TRBJ2-5|TRBV5-6
CASSPNTSGGKETQYF
TGTGCCAGCAGCCCAAACACTAGCGGGGGGAAAGAGACCCAGTACTTC
>many|TRBD1|TRBJ1-1|TRBV20-1
CSALPLDRWNTEAFF
TGCAGTGCTCTACCCCTGGACAGGTGGAACACTGAAGCTTTCTTT
>once|.|TRBJ2-7|TRBV6-5
CASSYGQSSYEQYF
TGTGCCAGCAGTTACGGTCAGAGCTCCTACGAGCAGTACTTC
>many|TRBD2|TRBJ2-1|TRBV29-1
CSALTGTSGYNEQFF
TGCAGCGCCCTAACCGGGACTAGCGGGTACAATGAGCAGTTCTTC